This is a list of T cell receptor beta chains from one sample in a study of preoperative IRX-2 immunotherapy in early breast cancer. Some clones are missing from TCRdb's copy, which holds only in-frame ones; the method was immunoSEQ multiplex PCR. Among around 28,000 clones listed, about four fifths were seen once. Here the sequenced sample was lymph node tissue, taken before IRX-2 immunotherapy. All receptors derive from a human donor with breast cancer. Both conserved end residues are part of each CDR3. D genes are given only for firm matches. Size tells how often a clone was seen (once, few, many) or the class of an expanded clone, and some rows leave it out.

D	size	length	J	V	CDR3	DNA
.	.	14	TRBJ1-2	TRBV5-1	CASSLEPGSYGYTF	TGCGCCAGCAGCTTGGAACCGGGATCGTATGGCTACACCTTC
.	.	16	TRBJ1-6	TRBV11-3	CASSLAFGGVRSPLHF	TGTGCCAGCAGCTTGGCCTTCGGGGGAGTACGTTCACCCCTCCACTTT
.	.	14	TRBJ2-3	TRBV10-2	CASSDAGRRDTQYF	TGCGCCAGCAGTGATGCGGGGAGGAGAGATACGCAGTATTTT
.	.	14	TRBJ1-5	TRBV6-8	CASRERSGNQPQHF	TGTGCCAGCAGGGAACGGTCTGGCAATCAGCCCCAGCATTTT
TRBD1	.	16	TRBJ1-5	TRBV12-5	CASPGQGGYSNQPQHF	TGTGCCAGCCCGGGACAGGGAGGCTATAGCAATCAGCCCCAGCATTTT
TRBD1	.	14	TRBJ1-1	TRBV6-8	CASSYTGGNTEAFF	TGTGCCAGCAGTTACACAGGGGGGAACACTGAAGCTTTCTTT
TRBD1	few	13	TRBJ1-5	TRBV10-2	CASRSGGDQPQHF	TGCGCCAGCAGATCAGGGGGCGACCAGCCCCAGCATTTT
TRBD1	.	15	TRBJ2-1	TRBV29-1	CSVPRRGTGENEQFF	TGCAGCGTGCCGAGGAGGGGGACAGGGGAGAATGAGCAGTTCTTC
.	.	15	TRBJ1-1	TRBV6-8	CASGASGLMNTEAFF	TGTGCCAGCGGTGCCTCGGGGTTGATGAACACTGAAGCTTTCTTT
TRBD1	.	17	TRBJ1-1	TRBV28	CASSFPTGGLLNTEAFF	TGTGCCAGCAGTTTCCCGACAGGGGGCTTATTGAACACTGAAGCTTTCTTT
.	once	15	TRBJ1-4	TRBV7-1	CASSLGGMTNEKLFF	TGTGCCAGCAGCTTAGGTGGGATGACTAATGAAAAACTGTTTTTT
.	.	18	TRBJ1-3	TRBV6-8	CASSSYLMSGSPGNTIYF	TGTGCCAGCAGTTCTTATCTAATGTCGGGCTCCCCTGGAAACACCATATATTTT
.	.	15	TRBJ1-1	TRBV11-3	CASSVRSQVNTEAFF	TGTGCCAGCAGCGTCCGCAGTCAAGTGAACACTGAAGCTTTCTTT
.	once	14	TRBJ1-1	TRBV29-1	CSVVGGGGNTEAFF	TGCAGCGTTGTCGGAGGAGGGGGGAACACTGAAGCTTTCTTT
.	once	15	TRBJ2-6	TRBV29-1	CSVEGRGSGANVLTF	TGCAGCGTTGAAGGGCGGGGCTCTGGGGCCAACGTCCTGACTTTC
TRBD1	.	16	TRBJ2-2	TRBV10-3	CAISEAGTGRSGELFF	TGTGCCATCAGTGAGGCCGGGACAGGGAGGTCCGGGGAGCTGTTTTTT
.	once	17	TRBJ1-3	TRBV7-7	CASSSVNRAISGNTIYF	TGTGCCAGCAGCTCTGTAAACAGGGCCATCTCTGGAAACACCATATATTTT
TRBD2	.	13	TRBJ2-1	TRBV6-8	CAIKAGAYNEQFF	TGTGCCATCAAAGCGGGGGCATACAATGAGCAGTTCTTC
.	.	14	TRBJ2-5	TRBV5-1	CASSFTGKGETQYF	TGCGCCAGCAGCTTCACAGGGAAAGGAGAGACCCAGTACTTC
TRBD2	.	15	TRBJ2-1	TRBV11-3	CASSLQSGGYNEQFF	TGTGCCAGCAGCTTACAAAGCGGGGGCTACAATGAGCAGTTCTTC
.	.	14	TRBJ1-1	TRBV6-1	CASSEARRAGGAFF	TGTGCCAGCAGTGAAGCGCGAAGGGCGGGGGGCGCTTTCTTT
.	few	13	TRBJ1-4	TRBV18	CASSPFKDEKLFF	TGTGCCAGCTCACCGTTCAAGGACGAAAAACTGTTTTTT
.	.	15	TRBJ1-5	TRBV11-3	CASSLDTGGNQPQHF	TGTGCCAGCAGCTTAGATACTGGGGGCAATCAGCCCCAGCATTTT
.	.	13	TRBJ1-6	TRBV7-4	CASSSLLDSPLHF	TGTGCCAGCAGCTCCCTCTTGGATTCACCCCTCCACTTT
.	few	17	TRBJ1-3	TRBV18	CASSPAGPGASGNTIYF	TGTGCCAGCTCACCTGCGGGGCCCGGGGCATCTGGAAACACCATATATTTT
TRBD1	.	17	TRBJ1-6	TRBV18	CASSPGLPGQINSPLHF	TGTGCCAGCTCACCAGGGCTCCCGGGACAGATTAATTCACCCCTCCACTTT
TRBD1	.	14	TRBJ1-2	TRBV28	CASSQGQGGDGYTF	TGTGCCAGCAGTCAGGGACAGGGAGGAGATGGCTACACCTTC
TRBD2	.	14	TRBJ2-7	TRBV29-1	CSVTPSGEIYEQYF	TGCAGCGTGACCCCAAGCGGGGAGATCTACGAGCAGTACTTC
TRBD2	few	15	TRBJ2-2	TRBV6-8	CASQSGLAGSGELFF	TGTGCCAGCCAGTCGGGACTAGCGGGGTCCGGGGAGCTGTTTTTT
.	.	14	TRBJ1-2	TRBV6-8	CASSDFIGVRGYTF	TGTGCCAGCAGTGACTTCATCGGGGTTCGGGGCTACACCTTC
TRBD1	.	15	TRBJ1-5	TRBV6-8	CASSVDRGGNQPQHF	TGTGCCAGCAGCGTCGACAGGGGGGGCAATCAGCCCCAGCATTTT
.	.	17	TRBJ1-5	TRBV6-8	CASSGRRTGDSNQPQHF	TGTGCCAGCAGTGGGAGACGGACGGGAGATAGCAATCAGCCCCAGCATTTT
TRBD1	.	14	TRBJ1-5	TRBV11-3	CASSLGQSKQPQHF	TGTGCCAGCAGCTTGGGACAGTCGAAACAGCCCCAGCATTTT
TRBD1	few	16	TRBJ2-5	TRBV11-3	CASSLRIMDRGKTQYF	TGTGCCAGCAGCTTGCGGATTATGGACAGGGGGAAGACCCAGTACTTC